The present T cell receptor beta chain was sequenced within a study of shared clonotypes between healthy human individuals. Study background: The people who gave samples were a couple of women and three men aged 18 to 49. Findings and caveats of the study: Expectations were that clonotype sharing among donors would be affected by sequencing depth.

A remark on this clone: What it recognizes is unknown. This may be a read error, as it is one base from a much larger clone.

Among the unsorted PBMC samples, replicate PCRs used roughly 0.3 ug DNA, 25,000 to 30,000 T cell genomes. Original data processing: ImmunoSEQ yielded junction-only sequences lacking quality scores, so filtering differed. Some clones are missing from TCRdb's copy, which holds only in-frame ones; the method was immunoSEQ multiplex PCR. V, J and clone size were drawn from that table, and D and trimming were deduced from the DNA. Among around 510,000 clones listed, about 80% were seen once. The CDR3 spans 14 residues. The germline CDR1 and CDR2 sequences are SQVTM and ANQGSEA. The chain links TRBV29-1 to TRBJ2-5, with no clear D. The DNA end lines up better with TRBJ2-7; the J call may be wrong. The clonotype originates from a woman aged 40-49 years in good health. Some clones in this sample may be carry-over from other donors' samples. Specimen: PBMCs. CDR3 sequence (DNA): TGCAGCATTGAGGTGTTGACTGACTCCTACGAGCAGTACTTC. It translates to CSIEVLTDSYEQYF.